The next 14 T cell receptor beta chains were all read from a single sample in a study of T cell repertoires in cytomegalovirus infection. These TCRs are of unknown antigen specificity. TCRdb analysed the reads with MiXCR anew, one entry per CDR3 protein. The repertoire holds a few hundred thousand distinct CDR3 sequences, with over 35% as singletons. The material sequenced was cultured PBMCs, taken from culture after CMV antigen stimulation. The receptors shown here come from a human donor in good health (CMV status not recorded). Some clones in this sample may be carry-over from other donors' samples.

In its sample, this clonotype was seen a few times. J is TRBJ2-1 and V is TRBV10-2, with D possibly TRBD2 on 5 matching bases. Trimming pared 7 bases from V and 8 bases from J, leaving 15 bases between. The CDR3 is 13 residues long. Germline-derived CDR1 and CDR2 are WSHSY and SAAADI. The CDR3 here is CASNERLGDEQFF. DNA of the CDR3: TGCGCCAGCAACGAACGTTTGGGAGATGAGCAGTTCTTC.

Turning to this clonotype: Germline and junction disagree at one end, which may indicate a read error. The genes are TRBV5-3 and TRBJ2-5; the D gene is possibly TRBD2 (6 bases). TRBV5-3 falls under the ORF class, with uncertain function. This CDR3 is built from 15 residues. Here the CDR3 DNA reads TGTGCCAGCAGCTTGGAAACCCCAGGGAGGGAGACCCAGTACTTC. It yields the protein CASSLETPGRETQYF.

The chain couples TRBV5-1 to TRBJ2-7, with D possibly being TRBD2 (6 bases). Germline-derived CDR1 and CDR2 are SGHRS and YFSETQ. Trimming removed 4 bases from V and 2 bases from J, with 19 bases in between. The CDR3 contains 16 residues. This CDR3 reads CASSVGEDNFTYEQYF. CDR3 sequence (DNA): TGCGCCAGCAGCGTGGGGGAGGACAATTTTACCTACGAGCAGTACTTC.

V usage is TRBV4-3 and J usage is TRBJ1-5, with D possibly TRBD1 on 5 matching bases. Germline V gene sequence: CDR1 LGHNA, CDR2 YSLEER. CDR3 size: 15 residues. V was shortened by 0 bases and J by 7 bases, with 13 bases between the two germline ends. CDR3 region: CASSQDLGEGQPQHF. The CDR3 nucleotides are TGCGCCAGCAGCCAAGATCTAGGGGAGGGACAGCCCCAGCATTTT.

A remark on this clonotype: Relative to the germline gene, one junction end is altered; a read error may explain this. The chain carries TRBV7-2 and TRBJ2-3; D may be TRBD1 or TRBD2 (6 bases each). The CDR3 runs to 14 residues. In germline, CDR1 is SGHTA, CDR2 FQGNSA. The CDR3, as DNA: TGTGCCAGCAGCTTCGGCCAGGAGGGATGGGGGCAGTTTTTT. Its translation is CASSFGQEGWGQFF.

This clonotype was seen only a few times. The J gene is TRBJ2-3, the V gene TRBV7-2, with D perhaps assigned TRBD1 or TRBD2 (6 bases each). Germline CDR1 is SGHTA and CDR2 is FQGNSA. Trimming shortened V by 4 bases and J by 9 bases, and 14 bases separated the two germline ends. This CDR3 comprises 13 residues. As DNA, the CDR3 is TGTGCCAGCAGCTCCCGGGGGCAGCACACGCAGTATTTT. Its protein is CASSSRGQHTQYF.

In DNA form, the CDR3 reads TGCAGTTCCCAGGCTAGCGGGAGATACAATGAGCAGTTCTTC. Translated, it gives CSSQASGRYNEQFF. The chain combines TRBV20-1 with TRBJ2-1; 10 nucleotides match TRBD2. From germline, CDR1 is DFQATT and CDR2 SNEGSKA (reference sequence). V trimming: 8 bases; J trimming: 4 bases; junction bases outside the gene matches: 8. This CDR3 has 14 amino acids.

J is TRBJ1-1 and V is TRBV6-6, with TRBD1 matching 7 bases. The CDR3 is made up of 14 amino acids. The V gene's germline CDR1 is MNHNY and CDR2 SVGAGI (reference sequence). V shed 7 bases, J shed 6 bases, and the junction held 11 bases outside the gene matches. This CDR3 is CASTLLDRGPEAFF. The CDR3 bases are TGTGCCAGCACTCTTTTAGATAGGGGGCCTGAAGCTTTCTTT.

This clonotype was observed a few times. J is TRBJ1-1 and V is TRBV7-2, with TRBD1 matching 9 bases. Germline V gene data show CDR1 as SGHTA and CDR2 as FQGNSA. V lost 4 bases and J lost 5; bases outside the gene matches: 8. This CDR3 has 15 amino acids. CDR3 DNA: TGTGCCAGCAGCTGGGGACAGGGAGGGTCGACTGAAGCTTTCTTT. Protein: CASSWGQGGSTEAFF.

This clonotype was observed a handful of times. V is TRBV7-2 and J is TRBJ2-3, with 9 bases identical to TRBD2. Germline CDR1 and CDR2: SGHTA and FQGNSA. CDR3 length equals 16 residues. The V segment lost 5 bases and the J segment 6 bases; nucleotides outside the gene matches: 12. The CDR3 nucleotides are TGTGCCAGCAGCCCACCAGGGGCGGGAGGGGGGGATACGCAGTATTTT. The encoded protein is CASSPPGAGGGDTQYF.

This clonotype came up a few times. V usage is TRBV7-8 and J usage is TRBJ1-1, with no clear D. Looked up from germline, CDR1 is SGHVS and CDR2 is FQNEAQ. The CDR3 spans 13 residues. The V end was cut by 3 bases, the J end by 5 bases, with 10 bases between. DNA for the CDR3: TGTGCCAGCAGCTTGGCAGCGTTGACTGAAGCTTTCTTT. It is translated as CASSLAALTEAFF.

J is TRBJ2-7 and V is TRBV20-1, with 9 bases fitting TRBD2. The CDR3 totals 17 residues. Looked up from germline, CDR1 is DFQATT and CDR2 is SNEGSKA (reference sequence). The V segment lost 1 base and the J segment 1 base; nucleotides outside the gene matches: 11. CDR3 amino acids: CSARGSTSGSPSYEQYF. CDR3 bases: TGCAGTGCTAGAGGTTCGACTAGCGGTAGCCCTTCCTACGAGCAGTACTTC.

The genes are TRBV10-3 and TRBJ1-1; D is unresolved. The germline CDR1 and CDR2 sequences are ENHRY and SYGVKD. Trimming cost V 0 bases and J 6 bases, with 14 bases left between them. This CDR3 contains 15 residues. CDR3 DNA sequence: TGTGCCATCAGTGAGTCACCGACACGGCGGTCTGAAGCTTTCTTT. Encoded protein: CAISESPTRRSEAFF.

The rearrangement links TRBV7-9 to TRBJ2-3, with TRBD1 matching 8 bases. The CDR3 is made up of 14 amino acids. J was trimmed by 2 bases and V by 6 bases; bases with no gene match: 4. From germline, CDR1 is SEHNR and CDR2 FQNEAQ (reference sequence). CDR3 coding DNA: TGTGCCAGCAGACAGACAGGGGACACAGATACGCAGTATTTT. Residues: CASRQTGDTDTQYF. The full variable domain, completed using reference TRBV7-9 and TRBJ2-3, is DTGVSQNPRHKITKRGQNVTFRCDPISEHNRLYWYRQTLGQGPEFLTYFQNEAQLEKSRLLSDRFSAERPKGSFSTLEIQRTEQGDSAMYLCASRQTGDTDTQYFGPGTRLTVL.